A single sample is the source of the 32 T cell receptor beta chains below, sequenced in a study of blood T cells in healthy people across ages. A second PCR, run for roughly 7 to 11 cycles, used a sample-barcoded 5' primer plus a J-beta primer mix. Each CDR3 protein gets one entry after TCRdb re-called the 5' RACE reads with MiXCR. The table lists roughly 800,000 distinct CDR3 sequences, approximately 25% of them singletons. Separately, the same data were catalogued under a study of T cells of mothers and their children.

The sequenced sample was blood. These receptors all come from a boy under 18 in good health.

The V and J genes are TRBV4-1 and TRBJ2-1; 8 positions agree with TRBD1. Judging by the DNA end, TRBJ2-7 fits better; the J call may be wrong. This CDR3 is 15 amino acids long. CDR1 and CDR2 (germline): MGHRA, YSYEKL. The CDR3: CASSHDRGEEYEQYF. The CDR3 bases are TGCGCCAGCAGCCACGACAGGGGAGAAGAGTACGAGCAGTACTTC.

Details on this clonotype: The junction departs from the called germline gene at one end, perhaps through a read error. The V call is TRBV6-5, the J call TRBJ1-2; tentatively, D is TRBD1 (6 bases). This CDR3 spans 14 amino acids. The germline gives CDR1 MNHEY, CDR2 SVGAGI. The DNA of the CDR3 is TGTGCCAGCGGTTACTGGGGCAGGGGAGACGGCTACACCTTC. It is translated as CASGYWGRGDGYTF.

The CDR3 nucleotides are TGTGCCCAGCGCGGTCGACAGGTCCCACATGAGACGAATGAGCAGTTCTTC. Translated, it gives CAQRGRQVPHETNEQFF. V is TRBV6-4 and J is TRBJ2-1, with D possibly TRBD1 on 6 matching bases. From germline, CDR1 is MRHNA and CDR2 SNTAGT. This CDR3 is 17 amino acids long. Trimming pared 11 bases from V and 7 bases from J, leaving 30 bases between.

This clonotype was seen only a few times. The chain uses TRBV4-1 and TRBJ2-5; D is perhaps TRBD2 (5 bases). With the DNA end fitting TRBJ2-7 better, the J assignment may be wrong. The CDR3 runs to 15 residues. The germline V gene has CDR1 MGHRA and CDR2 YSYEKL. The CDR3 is CASSQDNGVGYEQYF. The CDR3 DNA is TGCGCCAGCAGCCAAGATAACGGGGTTGGGTACGAGCAGTACTTC.

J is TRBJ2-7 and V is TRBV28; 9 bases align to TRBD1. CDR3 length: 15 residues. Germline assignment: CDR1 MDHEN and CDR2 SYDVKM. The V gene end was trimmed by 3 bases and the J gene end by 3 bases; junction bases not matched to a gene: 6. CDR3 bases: TGTGCCAGCAGTTTGGGACAGGGAGGTGACTACGAGCAGTACTTC. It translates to CASSLGQGGDYEQYF.

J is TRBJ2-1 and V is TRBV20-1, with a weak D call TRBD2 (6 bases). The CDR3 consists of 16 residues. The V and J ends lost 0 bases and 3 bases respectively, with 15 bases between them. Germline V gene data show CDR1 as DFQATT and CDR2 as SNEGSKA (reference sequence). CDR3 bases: TGCAGTGCTAGAGATTCCTTCGGGGGAGACTACAATGAGCAGTTCTTC. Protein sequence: CSARDSFGGDYNEQFF.

Here the CDR3 reads CSARDTEWIETQYF. CDR3 in DNA: TGCAGTGCTAGAGATACGGAGTGGATAGAGACCCAGTACTTC. The chain employs TRBV20-1 and TRBJ2-5; D gene ambiguous. Trimming removed 0 bases from V and 4 bases from J, with 12 bases in between. Germline V gives CDR1 DFQATT, CDR2 SNEGSKA (reference sequence). This CDR3 has 14 residues.

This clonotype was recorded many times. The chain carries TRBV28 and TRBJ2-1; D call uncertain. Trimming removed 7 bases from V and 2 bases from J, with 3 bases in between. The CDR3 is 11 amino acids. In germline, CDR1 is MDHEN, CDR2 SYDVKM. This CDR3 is CASTAYNEQFF. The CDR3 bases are TGTGCCAGCACCGCCTACAATGAGCAGTTCTTC.

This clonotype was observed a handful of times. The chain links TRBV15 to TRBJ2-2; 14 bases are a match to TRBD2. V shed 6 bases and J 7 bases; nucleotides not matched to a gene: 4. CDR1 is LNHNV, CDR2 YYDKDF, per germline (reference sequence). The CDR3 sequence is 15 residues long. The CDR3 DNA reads TGTGCCACCAGTTCTGGACTAGCGGGAGGCGGGGAGCTGTTTTTT. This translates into CATSSGLAGGGELFF.

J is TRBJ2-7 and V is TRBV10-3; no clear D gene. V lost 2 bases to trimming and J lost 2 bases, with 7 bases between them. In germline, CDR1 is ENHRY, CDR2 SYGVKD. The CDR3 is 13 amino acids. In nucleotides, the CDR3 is TGTGCCATCAGTGAGGTCAGAACCTACGAGCAGTACTTC. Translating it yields CAISEVRTYEQYF.

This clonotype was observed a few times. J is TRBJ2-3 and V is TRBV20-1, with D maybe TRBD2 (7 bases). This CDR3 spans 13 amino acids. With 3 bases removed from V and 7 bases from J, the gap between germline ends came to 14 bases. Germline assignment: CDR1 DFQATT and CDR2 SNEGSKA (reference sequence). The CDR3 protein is CSASGGGPNTQYF. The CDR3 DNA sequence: TGCAGTGCTAGTGGCGGGGGCCCTAATACGCAGTATTTT.

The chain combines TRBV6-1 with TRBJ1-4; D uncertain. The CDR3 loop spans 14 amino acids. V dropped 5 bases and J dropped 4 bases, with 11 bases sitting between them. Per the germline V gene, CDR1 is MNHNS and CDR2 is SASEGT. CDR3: CASSSVRGNEKLFF. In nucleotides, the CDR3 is TGTGCCAGCAGTAGTGTACGGGGTAATGAAAAACTGTTTTTT.

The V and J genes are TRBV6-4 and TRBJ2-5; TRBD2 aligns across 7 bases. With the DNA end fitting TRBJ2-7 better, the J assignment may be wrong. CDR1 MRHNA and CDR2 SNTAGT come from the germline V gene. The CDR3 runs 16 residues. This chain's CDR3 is CASSEKAGTTWYEQYF. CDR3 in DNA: TGTGCCAGCAGTGAAAAAGCGGGAACCACCTGGTACGAGCAGTACTTC.

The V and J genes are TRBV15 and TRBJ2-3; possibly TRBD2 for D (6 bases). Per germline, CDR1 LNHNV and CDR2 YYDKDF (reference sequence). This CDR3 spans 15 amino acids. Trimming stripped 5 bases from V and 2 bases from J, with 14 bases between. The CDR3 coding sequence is TGTGCCACCAGCCGACTAGAGAGTTCCACAGATACGCAGTATTTT. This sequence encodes CATSRLESSTDTQYF.

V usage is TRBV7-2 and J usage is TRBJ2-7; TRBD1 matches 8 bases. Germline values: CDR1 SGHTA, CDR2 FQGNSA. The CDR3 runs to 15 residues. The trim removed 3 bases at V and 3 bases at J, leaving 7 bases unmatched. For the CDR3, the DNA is TGTGCCAGCAGCTTGCGTGAACAGGGGGGCTACGAGCAGTACTTC. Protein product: CASSLREQGGYEQYF.

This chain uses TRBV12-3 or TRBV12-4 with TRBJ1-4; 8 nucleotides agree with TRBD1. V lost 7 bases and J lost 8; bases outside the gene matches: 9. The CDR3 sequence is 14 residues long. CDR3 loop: CASTWTGRSEKLFF. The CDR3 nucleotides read TGTGCCAGCACCTGGACAGGGAGAAGCGAAAAACTGTTTTTT.

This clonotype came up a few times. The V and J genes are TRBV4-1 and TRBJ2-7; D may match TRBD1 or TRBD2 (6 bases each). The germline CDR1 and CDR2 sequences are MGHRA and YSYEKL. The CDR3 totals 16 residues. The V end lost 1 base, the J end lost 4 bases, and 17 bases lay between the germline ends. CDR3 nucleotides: TGCGCCAGCAGCCAAGTAGGACGGGGGCCGTGGTACGAGCAGTACTTC. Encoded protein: CASSQVGRGPWYEQYF.

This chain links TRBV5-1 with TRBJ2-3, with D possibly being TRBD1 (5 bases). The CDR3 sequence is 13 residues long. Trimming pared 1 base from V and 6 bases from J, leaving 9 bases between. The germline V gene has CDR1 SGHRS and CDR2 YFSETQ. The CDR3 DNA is TGCGCCAGCAGCTTGTCTAAGGGGGATACGCAGTATTTT. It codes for CASSLSKGDTQYF.

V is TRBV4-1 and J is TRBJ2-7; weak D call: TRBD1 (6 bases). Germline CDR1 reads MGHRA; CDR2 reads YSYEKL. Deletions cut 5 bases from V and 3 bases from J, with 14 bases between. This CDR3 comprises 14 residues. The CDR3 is CASSSQGYDYEQYF. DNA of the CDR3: TGCGCCAGCAGCTCTCAGGGGTATGACTACGAGCAGTACTTC.

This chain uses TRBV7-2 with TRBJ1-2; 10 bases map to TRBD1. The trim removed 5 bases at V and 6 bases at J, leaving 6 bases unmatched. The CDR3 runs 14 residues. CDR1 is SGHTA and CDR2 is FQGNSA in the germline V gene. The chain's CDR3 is CASSVAGTGDGYTF. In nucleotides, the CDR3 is TGTGCCAGCAGCGTCGCCGGGACAGGGGATGGCTACACCTTC.

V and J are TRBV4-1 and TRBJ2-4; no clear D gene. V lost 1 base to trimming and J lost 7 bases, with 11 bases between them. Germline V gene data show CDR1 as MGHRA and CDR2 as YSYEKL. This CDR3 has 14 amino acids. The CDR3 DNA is TGCGCCAGCAGCCAAGGGGTCAACGGGAACATTCAGTACTTC. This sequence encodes CASSQGVNGNIQYF.

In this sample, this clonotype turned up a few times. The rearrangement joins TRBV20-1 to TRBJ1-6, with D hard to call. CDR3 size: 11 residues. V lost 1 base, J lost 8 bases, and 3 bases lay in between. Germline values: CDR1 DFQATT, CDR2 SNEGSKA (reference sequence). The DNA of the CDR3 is TGCAGTGCTAGAGGGGATTCACCCCTCCACTTT. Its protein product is CSARGDSPLHF.

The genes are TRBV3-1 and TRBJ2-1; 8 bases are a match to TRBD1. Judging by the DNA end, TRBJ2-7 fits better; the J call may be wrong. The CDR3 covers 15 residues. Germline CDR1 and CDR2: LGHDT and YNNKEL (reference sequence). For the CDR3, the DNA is TGTGCCAGCAGCCACTACAGGGGGAGGAGGGACGAGCAGTACTTC. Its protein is CASSHYRGRRDEQYF.

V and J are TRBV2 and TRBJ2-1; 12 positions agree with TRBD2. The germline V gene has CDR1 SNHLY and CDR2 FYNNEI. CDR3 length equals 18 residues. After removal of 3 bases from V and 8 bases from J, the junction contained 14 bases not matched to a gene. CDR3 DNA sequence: TGTGCCAGCAGTGATATAAGAAGGGGACTAGCGGGTATTGATGAGCAGTTCTTC. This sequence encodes CASSDIRRGLAGIDEQFF. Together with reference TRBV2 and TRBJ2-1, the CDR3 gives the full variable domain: EPEVTQTPSHQVTQMGQEVILRCVPISNHLYFYWYRQILGQKVEFLVSFYNNEISEKSEIFDDQFSVERPDGSNFTLKIRSTKLEDSAMYFCASSDIRRGLAGIDEQFFGPGTRLTVL.

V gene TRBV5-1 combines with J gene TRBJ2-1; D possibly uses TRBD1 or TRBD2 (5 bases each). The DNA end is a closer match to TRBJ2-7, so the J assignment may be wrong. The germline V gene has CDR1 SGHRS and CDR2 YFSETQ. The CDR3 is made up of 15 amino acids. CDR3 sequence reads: CASSTGPGNTYEQYF. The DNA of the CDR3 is TGCGCCAGCAGCACGGGACCCGGAAACACCTACGAGCAGTACTTC.

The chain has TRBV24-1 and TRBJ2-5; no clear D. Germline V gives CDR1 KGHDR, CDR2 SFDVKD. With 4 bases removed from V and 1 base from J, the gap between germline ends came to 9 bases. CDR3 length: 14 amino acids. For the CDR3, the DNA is TGTGCCACCAGTGAGTCCGGGTTCCAAGAGACCCAGTACTTC. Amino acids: CATSESGFQETQYF.

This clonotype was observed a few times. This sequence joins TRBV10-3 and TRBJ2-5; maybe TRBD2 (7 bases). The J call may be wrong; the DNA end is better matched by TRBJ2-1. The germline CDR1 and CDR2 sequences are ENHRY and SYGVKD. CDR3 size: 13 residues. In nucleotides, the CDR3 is TGTGCCACAGAGGGGGGGGACACGAATGAGCAGTTCTTC. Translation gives CATEGGDTNEQFF.

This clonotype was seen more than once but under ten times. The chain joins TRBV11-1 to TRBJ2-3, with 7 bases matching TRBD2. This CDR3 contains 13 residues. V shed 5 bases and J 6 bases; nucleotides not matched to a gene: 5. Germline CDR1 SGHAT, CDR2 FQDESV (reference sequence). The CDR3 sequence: CASSHLAADTQYF. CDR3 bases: TGTGCCAGCAGCCACCTAGCGGCGGATACGCAGTATTTT.

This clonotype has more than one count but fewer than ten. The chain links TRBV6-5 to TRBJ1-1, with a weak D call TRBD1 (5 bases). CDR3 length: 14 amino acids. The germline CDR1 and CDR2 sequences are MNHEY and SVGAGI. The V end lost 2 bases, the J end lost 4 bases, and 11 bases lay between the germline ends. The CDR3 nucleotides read TGTGCCAGCAGTTACCGGGGGGAGGGCACTGAAGCTTTCTTT. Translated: CASSYRGEGTEAFF.

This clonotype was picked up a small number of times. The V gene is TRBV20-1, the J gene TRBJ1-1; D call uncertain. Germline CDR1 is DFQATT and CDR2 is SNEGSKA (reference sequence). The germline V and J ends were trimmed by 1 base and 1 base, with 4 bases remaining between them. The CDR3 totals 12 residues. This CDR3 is CSARGQNTEAFF. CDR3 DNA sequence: TGCAGTGCTAGAGGCCAGAACACTGAAGCTTTCTTT.

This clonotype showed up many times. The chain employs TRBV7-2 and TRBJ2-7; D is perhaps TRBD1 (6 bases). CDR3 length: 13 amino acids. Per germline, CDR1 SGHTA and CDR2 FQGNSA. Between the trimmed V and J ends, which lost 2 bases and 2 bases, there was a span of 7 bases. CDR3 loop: CASSLPGAYEQYF. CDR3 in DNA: TGTGCCAGCAGCTTACCAGGGGCCTACGAGCAGTACTTC.

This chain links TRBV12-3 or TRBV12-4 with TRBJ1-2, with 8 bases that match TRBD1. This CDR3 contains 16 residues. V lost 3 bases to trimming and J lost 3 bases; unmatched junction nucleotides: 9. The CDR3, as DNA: TGTGCCAGCAGTTTTTTCTGGCAGGGGGCGGACTATGGCTACACCTTC. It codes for CASSFFWQGADYGYTF.